The 27 T cell receptor beta chains below were found in one sample sequenced in a study of response to subunit inactivated influenza vaccine. TCRdb ran MiXCR on the RT-PCR reads and lists one entry per CDR3 protein. The sample lists about 780,000 distinct CDR3 sequences, around 18% occurring once. The sequenced sample was PBMCs from blood, obtained about 5 days after vaccination. These receptors originate from a man aged 45-60 years who received an inactivated influenza vaccine.

This clonotype has just a few counts. The rearrangement joins TRBV5-6 to TRBJ2-5, with TRBD2 matching 11 bases. Germline V gene lookup returns CDR1 SGHDT and CDR2 YYEEEE. The J segment lost 5 bases and the V segment lost 5 bases, leaving 8 bases of the junction unmatched. This CDR3 is 15 amino acids long. The DNA of the CDR3 is TGTGCCAGCAGTCGGATACTAGCGGGGGCGGAGACCCAGTACTTC. Encoded protein: CASSRILAGAETQYF.

This clonotype showed up just a few times. The gene calls are TRBV10-3 and TRBJ1-2; D not resolved. Trimming cost V 3 bases and J 3 bases, with 11 bases left between them. Per germline, CDR1 ENHRY and CDR2 SYGVKD. This CDR3 is 14 amino acids long. The CDR3 reads CAISDRARDYGYTF. The CDR3, as DNA: TGTGCCATCAGTGACCGGGCTCGGGACTATGGCTACACCTTC.

The chain couples TRBV20-1 to TRBJ2-7, with D perhaps TRBD1 or TRBD2 (5 bases each). Germline V gene data show CDR1 as DFQATT and CDR2 as SNEGSKA (reference sequence). There are 15 residues in the CDR3. With 4 bases removed from V and 3 bases from J, the gap between germline ends came to 19 bases. The CDR3 coding sequence is TGCAGTGCTAAACGGGACGGGAAGGCACTCTACGAGCAGTACTTC. Protein: CSAKRDGKALYEQYF.

This chain joins TRBV28 and TRBJ2-7; 11 bases are a match to TRBD2. The CDR3 totals 16 residues. Germline trimming cut 5 bases from V and 0 bases from J; bases unmatched to any gene: 6. Germline CDR1 reads MDHEN; CDR2 reads SYDVKM. The CDR3 loop is CASSEISGRASYEQYF. The CDR3 DNA sequence: TGTGCCAGCAGTGAAATTAGCGGGAGGGCCTCCTACGAGCAGTACTTC.

This clonotype showed up just a few times. CDR3: CAWSLQGPNYGYTF. The CDR3 DNA sequence: TGTGCCTGGAGTCTCCAGGGCCCTAACTATGGCTACACCTTC. The genes are TRBV30 and TRBJ1-2; tentatively, D is TRBD1 (5 bases). The CDR3 is 14 amino acids. Trimming took 2 bases from V and 0 from J, leaving 10 bases between them. CDR1 GTSNPN and CDR2 SVGIG come from the germline V gene (reference sequence).

This CDR3 reads CASSPSAGRGEKLFF. The CDR3 DNA is TGTGCCAGCAGCCCGTCGGCCGGTAGGGGTGAAAAACTGTTTTTT. The chain recombines TRBV12-3 or TRBV12-4 with TRBJ1-4; TRBD1 is a possible D gene (5 bases). Trimming took 6 bases from V and 7 from J, leaving 18 bases between them. The CDR3 has 15 residues.

The sample holds many counts of this clonotype. The CDR3 DNA reads as TGCAGTGCTAGAGGGTCGAATACAGGGTTTAGTGCTAACTATGGCTACACCTTC. It specifies CSARGSNTGFSANYGYTF. The V and J genes are TRBV20-1 and TRBJ1-2, with D perhaps TRBD1 (6 bases). The V and J ends lost 1 base and 0 bases respectively, with 21 bases between them. The CDR3 contains 18 residues. The germline CDR1 and CDR2 sequences are DFQATT and SNEGSKA (reference sequence).

This clonotype was counted at least ten times. This chain links TRBV6-5 with TRBJ2-5, with D perhaps matching TRBD1 (6 bases). Trimming pared 5 bases from V and 5 bases from J, leaving 12 bases between. The CDR3 contains 13 residues. Per germline, CDR1 MNHEY and CDR2 SVGAGI. Here the CDR3 reads CASSLQGWETQYF. The DNA of the CDR3 is TGTGCCAGCAGTCTACAGGGTTGGGAGACCCAGTACTTC.

This clonotype was recorded a few times. This chain links TRBV20-1 with TRBJ2-5; TRBD1 matches at 7 bases. CDR3 length: 13 amino acids. Germline CDR1 DFQATT, CDR2 SNEGSKA (reference sequence). V shed 8 bases, J shed 2 bases, and the junction held 8 bases outside the gene matches. In DNA form, the CDR3 reads TGCAGTCTCACCGGGACAGAACAAGAGACCCAGTACTTC. It encodes CSLTGTEQETQYF.

This clonotype was seen repeatedly, ten times or more. The chain joins TRBV5-1 to TRBJ2-5; 10 bases are shared with TRBD1. CDR1 is SGHRS, CDR2 YFSETQ, per germline. The CDR3 covers 14 residues. The ends lost 4 bases at V and 6 bases at J; junction bases unmatched: 6. The CDR3 DNA follows: TGCGCCAGCAGCCCGGGACAGGGGAGAAAGACCCAGTACTTC. It encodes CASSPGQGRKTQYF.

The sample holds a few counts of this clonotype. The rearrangement joins TRBV7-2 to TRBJ1-1; weak D call: TRBD1 (6 bases). Trimming took 1 base from V and 4 from J, leaving 19 bases between them. Germline V gene lookup returns CDR1 SGHTA and CDR2 FQGNSA. This CDR3 region has 17 residues. In nucleotides, the CDR3 is TGTGCCAGCAGCTTAGGACTAATCAGGGGTGCGGGCACTGAAGCTTTCTTT. As protein: CASSLGLIRGAGTEAFF. The full variable domain, rest sourced from reference TRBV7-2 and TRBJ1-1, is GAGVSQSPSNKVTEKGKDVELRCDPISGHTALYWYRQSLGQGLEFLIYFQGNSAPDKSGLPSDRFSAERTGGSVSTLTIQRTQQEDSAVYLCASSLGLIRGAGTEAFFGQGTRLTVV.

CDR3: CASSSWGPDTQYF. In DNA, the CDR3 is TGTGCCAGCAGCTCCTGGGGTCCAGATACGCAGTATTTT. The V and J genes are TRBV7-2 and TRBJ2-3; D uncertain. V lost 4 bases and J lost 4, with 9 bases in between. The CDR3 has 13 residues. Germline values: CDR1 SGHTA, CDR2 FQGNSA.

The chain joins TRBV7-2 to TRBJ2-3; tentative D call: TRBD2 (5 bases). Trimming left V 5 bases short and J 2 bases short, with 8 bases between. Germline CDR1 is SGHTA and CDR2 is FQGNSA. The CDR3 covers 13 residues. Here the CDR3 reads CASSKTNTDTQYF. The DNA of the CDR3 is TGTGCCAGCAGCAAGACTAACACAGATACGCAGTATTTT. Variable domain in full (rest from reference TRBV7-2 and TRBJ2-3): GAGVSQSPSNKVTEKGKDVELRCDPISGHTALYWYRQSLGQGLEFLIYFQGNSAPDKSGLPSDRFSAERTGGSVSTLTIQRTQQEDSAVYLCASSKTNTDTQYFGPGTRLTVL.

This chain joins TRBV12-3 or TRBV12-4 and TRBJ1-2, with D perhaps TRBD1 (5 bases). The CDR3 is made up of 13 amino acids. Trimming took 5 bases from V and 8 from J, leaving 15 bases between them. The CDR3 DNA sequence: TGTGCCAGCAGTCGCCCAGGGTGTTTAGGCTACACCTTC. Its protein is CASSRPGCLGYTF.

In its sample, this clonotype was seen a few times. The gene calls are TRBV4-1 and TRBJ2-5, with 9 bases identical to TRBD1. The CDR3 length is 18 residues. V was clipped by 0 bases and J by 4 bases; unmatched bases: 12. Germline CDR1 reads MGHRA; CDR2 reads YSYEKL. DNA for the CDR3: TGCGCCAGCAGCCAAGATGACAGGGGGTTTGGGGCGCGAGAGACCCAGTACTTC. It encodes CASSQDDRGFGARETQYF.

The chain joins TRBV7-2 to TRBJ2-3, with D possibly being TRBD1 (6 bases). CDR3 size: 15 residues. CDR1 is SGHTA and CDR2 is FQGNSA in the germline V gene. V was shortened by 1 base and J by 4 bases, with 12 bases between the two germline ends. The CDR3 DNA follows: TGTGCCAGCAGCTTAGGGTGGGGGCGGGCAGATACGCAGTATTTT. It specifies CASSLGWGRADTQYF.

The chain carries TRBV12-3 or TRBV12-4 and TRBJ2-1; TRBD1 matches 9 bases. J was trimmed by 1 base and V by 5 bases; bases with no gene match: 6. The length of the CDR3 is 16 residues. This CDR3 reads CASSASGTGSYNEQFF. The CDR3, as DNA: TGTGCCAGCAGTGCGTCCGGGACAGGGTCCTACAATGAGCAGTTCTTC.

The gene calls are TRBV28 and TRBJ2-7; weak D call: TRBD2 (6 bases). The CDR3 has 14 amino acids. V gave up 2 bases and J gave up 4 bases, with 12 bases separating them. Germline V gene sequence: CDR1 MDHEN, CDR2 SYDVKM. Written as DNA, the CDR3 is TGTGCCAGCAGTTTAGACGGAGGGAAATACGAGCAGTACTTC. Translating gives CASSLDGGKYEQYF.

This clonotype has only a few counts. V and J are TRBV20-1 and TRBJ1-2; 8 positions match TRBD1. Per the germline V gene, CDR1 is DFQATT and CDR2 is SNEGSKA (reference sequence). This CDR3 comprises 14 residues. With V trimmed by 6 bases and J by 2 bases, 8 bases remained unmatched. The CDR3 DNA is TGCAGTGCCACCGGGACAGGTTTGAACTATGGCTACACCTTC. Residues: CSATGTGLNYGYTF.

This chain connects TRBV11-2 to TRBJ2-6, with a tentative D call TRBD1 (5 bases). V lost 2 bases and J 0 bases, leaving 20 bases between the germline ends. The CDR3 spans 20 residues. Germline CDR1 and CDR2: SGHAT and FQNNGV. CDR3 loop: CASSLWGSHHGRSGANVLTF. The CDR3 nucleotides read TGTGCCAGCAGCTTATGGGGCAGCCACCACGGACGCTCTGGGGCCAACGTCCTGACTTTC.

This clonotype was recorded at least ten times. The chain combines TRBV20-1 with TRBJ2-7, with 7 bases identical to TRBD2. The CDR3 extends over 14 amino acids. Unmatched junction bases numbered 8, after V lost 4 bases and J lost 2 bases. From germline, CDR1 is DFQATT and CDR2 SNEGSKA (reference sequence). The CDR3 sequence is CSAIIPGGTYEQYF. The DNA of the CDR3 is TGCAGTGCTATTATTCCGGGAGGCACCTACGAGCAGTACTTC.

The chain recombines TRBV10-2 with TRBJ1-4, with D unclear. CDR1 is WSHSY, CDR2 SAAADI, per germline. Trimming pared 8 bases from V and 2 bases from J, leaving 6 bases between. The length of the CDR3 is 12 residues. The CDR3 spells CASGQTNEKLFF. The CDR3, as DNA: TGCGCCAGCGGGCAGACTAATGAAAAACTGTTTTTT.

At least ten counts were recorded for this clonotype. The V and J genes are TRBV12-3 or TRBV12-4 and TRBJ2-1; 9 bases match TRBD2. The J segment lost 14 bases and the V segment lost 6 bases, leaving 8 bases of the junction unmatched. This CDR3 region has 12 residues. The CDR3: CASSPLAGEKFF. In DNA form, the CDR3 reads TGTGCCAGCAGCCCTTTAGCGGGGGAGAAGTTCTTC.

The sample holds a few counts of this clonotype. The chain recombines TRBV10-3 with TRBJ2-2; D is uncertain. Germline assignment: CDR1 ENHRY and CDR2 SYGVKD. This CDR3 is built from 14 residues. V was pared by 7 bases and J by 2 bases, with 11 bases between. The CDR3 region has the DNA TGTGCCATCACAGCCACGGTTAACACCGGGGAGCTGTTTTTT. Amino acid sequence: CAITATVNTGELFF.

This clonotype has only a few counts. This chain connects TRBV12-3 or TRBV12-4 to TRBJ2-4; 8 positions match TRBD1. Trimming at V came to 10 bases and at J to 1 base, leaving 12 bases not matched to a gene. The CDR3 covers 16 residues. The CDR3 loop is CANLPTDRGAKNIQYF. The DNA of the CDR3 is TGTGCCAATCTCCCCACCGACAGGGGCGCCAAAAACATTCAGTACTTC.

There are a few counts of this clonotype. The chain couples TRBV7-9 to TRBJ2-5; D may correspond to TRBD1 or TRBD2 (5 bases each). CDR3 size: 13 residues. The germline V gene has CDR1 SEHNR and CDR2 FQNEAQ (reference sequence). The V end was cut by 4 bases, the J end by 5 bases, with 11 bases between. The CDR3 region is CASSWQGGETQYF. Here the CDR3 DNA reads TGTGCCAGCAGCTGGCAGGGCGGGGAGACCCAGTACTTC.

The chain employs TRBV23-1 and TRBJ2-2, with D possibly being TRBD1 (6 bases). TRBV23-1 counts as an open reading frame of uncertain function. The CDR3 length is 15 residues. V was cut by 6 bases and J by 2 bases, with 13 bases left in between. The CDR3 coding sequence is TGCGCCAGCAGCCAAAGGGGGAGTAACACCGGGGAGCTGTTTTTT. Translating gives CASSQRGSNTGELFF.